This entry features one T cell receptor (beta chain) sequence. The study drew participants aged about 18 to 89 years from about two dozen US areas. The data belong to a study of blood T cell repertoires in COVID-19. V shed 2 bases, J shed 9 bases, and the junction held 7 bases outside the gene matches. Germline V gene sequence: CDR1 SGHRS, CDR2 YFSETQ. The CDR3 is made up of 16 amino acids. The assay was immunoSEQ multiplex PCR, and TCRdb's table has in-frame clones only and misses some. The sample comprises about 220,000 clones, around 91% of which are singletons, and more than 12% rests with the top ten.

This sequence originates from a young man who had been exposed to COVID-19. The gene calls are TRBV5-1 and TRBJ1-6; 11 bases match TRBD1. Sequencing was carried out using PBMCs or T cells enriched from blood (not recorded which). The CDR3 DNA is TGCGCCAGCAGCTTCGAACCGGGACAGGGGGTTTCACCCCTCCACTTT. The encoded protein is CASSFEPGQGVSPLHF.